These 14 T cell receptor beta chains share one sample of origin, sequenced in a study of CD4 T cells in relation to SARS-CoV-2 and coronaviruses. Their specific antigens are unknown. Before the COVID-19 pandemic, during about 2011-2019, CD4+ T cells were taken from unexposed donors. The cells were cultured for less than twelve days before CD4+ T cells were isolated. The table came from immunoSEQ multiplex PCR; TCRdb's copy has only in-frame clones and leaves some out. Among about 31,000 clones listed, roughly 70% were seen once. Sequenced sample: CD4+ T cells from PBMCs, cultured in vitro. The receptors shown here come from a human donor in good health.

The V call is TRBV5-1, the J call TRBJ1-5; perhaps TRBD1 as D (5 bases). Germline V gene data show CDR1 as SGHRS and CDR2 as YFSETQ. The CDR3 is 15 amino acids. Trimming took 1 base from V and 4 from J, leaving 12 bases between them. Here the CDR3 reads CASSLQGAENQPQHF. The CDR3 DNA reads as TGCGCCAGCAGCTTGCAAGGGGCCGAAAATCAGCCCCAGCATTTT. Drawing the rest from reference TRBV5-1 and TRBJ1-5, the complete variable domain is KAGVTQTPRYLIKTRGQQVTLSCSPISGHRSVSWYQQTPGQGLQFLFEYFSETQRNKGNFPGRFSGRQFSNSRSEMNVSTLELGDSALYLCASSLQGAENQPQHFGDGTRLSIL.

The chain recombines TRBV6-5 with TRBJ2-1, with 7 bases matching TRBD1. V shed 8 bases and J 4 bases; nucleotides not matched to a gene: 5. CDR1 MNHEY and CDR2 SVGAGI come from the germline V gene. This CDR3 is built from 13 residues. For the CDR3, the DNA is TGTGCCAGCCGAGCAGGGGGATACAATGAGCAGTTCTTC. This sequence encodes CASRAGGYNEQFF.

The DNA of the CDR3 is TGTGCCAGTAGCGGGAGCTCCTACGAGCAGTACTTC. This encodes CASSGSSYEQYF. V and J are TRBV6-2 or TRBV6-3 and TRBJ2-7; 9 bases line up with TRBD2. The CDR3 is 12 residues long. Trimming took 9 bases from V and 0 from J; bases not matched to a gene: 0. Germline assignment: CDR1 MNHEY and CDR2 SVGEGT.

This chain uses TRBV20-1 with TRBJ2-7; 9 bases fit TRBD2. Germline V gene lookup returns CDR1 DFQATT and CDR2 SNEGSKA (reference sequence). This CDR3 contains 14 residues. With V trimmed by 3 bases and J by 10 bases, 13 bases remained unmatched. In DNA form, the CDR3 reads TGCAGTGCTAGTAGGCGGCGGGAGGGCCCCGTTCAGTACTTC. The encoded protein is CSASRRREGPVQYF.

This clone was counted a single time. V and J are TRBV5-1 and TRBJ2-5, with 7 bases aligning to TRBD1. CDR3 length: 16 amino acids. CDR1 is SGHRS and CDR2 is YFSETQ in the germline V gene. The V gene end was trimmed by 0 bases and the J gene end by 4 bases; junction bases not matched to a gene: 9. This chain's CDR3 is CASSLEGRGRGETQYF. In DNA, the CDR3 is TGCGCCAGCAGCTTGGAGGGTAGGGGGCGAGGAGAGACCCAGTACTTC.

The chain combines TRBV7-2 with TRBJ1-2, with a weak D call TRBD1 (5 bases). With 1 base removed from V and 6 bases from J, the gap between germline ends came to 15 bases. The CDR3 sequence is 15 residues long. CDR1 and CDR2 (germline): SGHTA, FQGNSA. As DNA, the CDR3 is TGTGCCAGCAGCTTAGGCGCACAGGTTCGGAATGGCTACACCTTC. It translates to CASSLGAQVRNGYTF.

CDR3 sequence (DNA): TGTGCCAGCAGTACGTCCAGGGTATTGAACTATGGCTACACCTTC. Amino acid sequence: CASSTSRVLNYGYTF. V is TRBV2 and J is TRBJ1-2; a possible D gene is TRBD1 (5 bases). This CDR3 contains 15 residues. CDR1 SNHLY and CDR2 FYNNEI come from the germline V gene. V was clipped by 5 bases and J by 2 bases, with 15 bases between them.

This clone is labeled medium-sized (0.01 to 0.1%). The chain combines TRBV11-2 with TRBJ1-2; 11 positions agree with TRBD1. The CDR3 sequence is 14 residues long. V dropped 5 bases and J dropped 8; count of bases not matched to a gene: 7. Germline V CDR1 and CDR2: SGHAT, FQNNGV. The CDR3 nucleotides read TGTGCCAGCAGCCCCGGACAGGGGGCCGAAGGCTACACCTTC. It yields the protein CASSPGQGAEGYTF.

The rearrangement uses TRBV6-5 and TRBJ2-7, with 7 nucleotides matching TRBD1. The CDR3 loop spans 15 amino acids. J gave up 4 bases and V 4 bases, and 10 bases lay outside the gene matches. CDR1 and CDR2 from the germline V gene are MNHEY and SVGAGI. CDR3 DNA sequence: TGTGCCAGCAGTTCACCGGGACAGCCCTTTTACGAGCAGTACTTC. This codes for CASSSPGQPFYEQYF.

V gene TRBV13 combines with J gene TRBJ2-6; the match to TRBD1 covers 9 bases. V lost 5 bases to trimming and J lost 0 bases; unmatched junction nucleotides: 8. The CDR3 extends over 18 amino acids. Germline-derived CDR1 and CDR2 are PRHDT and FYEKMQ (reference sequence). The CDR3 DNA is TGTGCCAGCAGCCCCTTAGGGACAGGGTACTCTGGGGCCAACGTCCTGACTTTC. This sequence encodes CASSPLGTGYSGANVLTF.

The gene calls are TRBV7-9 and TRBJ2-1; TRBD2 is a possible D gene (6 bases). The length of the CDR3 is 12 residues. V dropped 5 bases and J dropped 8 bases, with 10 bases sitting between them. Per germline, CDR1 SEHNR and CDR2 FQNEAQ (reference sequence). The CDR3 is CASSGRTDEQFF. In DNA form, the CDR3 reads TGTGCCAGCAGCGGGAGGACCGATGAGCAGTTCTTC. Filled out from reference TRBV7-9 and TRBJ2-1, the complete variable domain reads DTGVSQNPRHKITKRGQNVTFRCDPISEHNRLYWYRQTLGQGPEFLTYFQNEAQLEKSRLLSDRFSAERPKGSFSTLEIQRTEQGDSAMYLCASSGRTDEQFFGPGTRLTVL.

This clone was recorded a few times. The chain links TRBV7-9 to TRBJ1-2; the match to TRBD1 covers 9 bases. With 4 bases clipped from V and 5 bases from J, the junction kept 5 bases outside the gene matches. Germline CDR1 and CDR2: SEHNR and FQNEAQ (reference sequence). The CDR3 runs to 14 residues. In DNA, the CDR3 is TGTGCCAGCAGCTCGGACAGGGGCGGATATGGCTACACCTTC. This translates into CASSSDRGGYGYTF.

The chain uses TRBV19 and TRBJ2-1; D ambiguous. The CDR3 covers 15 residues. Trimming cost V 0 bases and J 5 bases, with 11 bases left between them. In germline, CDR1 is LNHDA, CDR2 SQIVND (reference sequence). CDR3 protein: CASSIEAQPDNEQFF. For the CDR3, the DNA is TGTGCCAGTAGTATAGAGGCTCAGCCCGACAATGAGCAGTTCTTC.

The V call is TRBV19, the J call TRBJ2-7; perhaps TRBD1 as D (6 bases). Trimming cost V 3 bases and J 7 bases, with 16 bases left between them. This CDR3 has 14 amino acids. The germline V gene encodes CDR1 LNHDA and CDR2 SQIVND (reference sequence). CDR3: CASSIRGLGGEQYF. CDR3 DNA: TGTGCCAGTAGTATCAGGGGTCTTGGGGGAGAGCAGTACTTC. The whole variable domain, filled in from reference TRBV19 and TRBJ2-7, reads DGGITQSPKYLFRKEGQNVTLSCEQNLNHDAMYWYRQDPGQGLRLIYYSQIVNDFQKGDIAEGYSVSREKKESFPLTVTSAQKNPTAFYLCASSIRGLGGEQYFGPGTRLTVT.